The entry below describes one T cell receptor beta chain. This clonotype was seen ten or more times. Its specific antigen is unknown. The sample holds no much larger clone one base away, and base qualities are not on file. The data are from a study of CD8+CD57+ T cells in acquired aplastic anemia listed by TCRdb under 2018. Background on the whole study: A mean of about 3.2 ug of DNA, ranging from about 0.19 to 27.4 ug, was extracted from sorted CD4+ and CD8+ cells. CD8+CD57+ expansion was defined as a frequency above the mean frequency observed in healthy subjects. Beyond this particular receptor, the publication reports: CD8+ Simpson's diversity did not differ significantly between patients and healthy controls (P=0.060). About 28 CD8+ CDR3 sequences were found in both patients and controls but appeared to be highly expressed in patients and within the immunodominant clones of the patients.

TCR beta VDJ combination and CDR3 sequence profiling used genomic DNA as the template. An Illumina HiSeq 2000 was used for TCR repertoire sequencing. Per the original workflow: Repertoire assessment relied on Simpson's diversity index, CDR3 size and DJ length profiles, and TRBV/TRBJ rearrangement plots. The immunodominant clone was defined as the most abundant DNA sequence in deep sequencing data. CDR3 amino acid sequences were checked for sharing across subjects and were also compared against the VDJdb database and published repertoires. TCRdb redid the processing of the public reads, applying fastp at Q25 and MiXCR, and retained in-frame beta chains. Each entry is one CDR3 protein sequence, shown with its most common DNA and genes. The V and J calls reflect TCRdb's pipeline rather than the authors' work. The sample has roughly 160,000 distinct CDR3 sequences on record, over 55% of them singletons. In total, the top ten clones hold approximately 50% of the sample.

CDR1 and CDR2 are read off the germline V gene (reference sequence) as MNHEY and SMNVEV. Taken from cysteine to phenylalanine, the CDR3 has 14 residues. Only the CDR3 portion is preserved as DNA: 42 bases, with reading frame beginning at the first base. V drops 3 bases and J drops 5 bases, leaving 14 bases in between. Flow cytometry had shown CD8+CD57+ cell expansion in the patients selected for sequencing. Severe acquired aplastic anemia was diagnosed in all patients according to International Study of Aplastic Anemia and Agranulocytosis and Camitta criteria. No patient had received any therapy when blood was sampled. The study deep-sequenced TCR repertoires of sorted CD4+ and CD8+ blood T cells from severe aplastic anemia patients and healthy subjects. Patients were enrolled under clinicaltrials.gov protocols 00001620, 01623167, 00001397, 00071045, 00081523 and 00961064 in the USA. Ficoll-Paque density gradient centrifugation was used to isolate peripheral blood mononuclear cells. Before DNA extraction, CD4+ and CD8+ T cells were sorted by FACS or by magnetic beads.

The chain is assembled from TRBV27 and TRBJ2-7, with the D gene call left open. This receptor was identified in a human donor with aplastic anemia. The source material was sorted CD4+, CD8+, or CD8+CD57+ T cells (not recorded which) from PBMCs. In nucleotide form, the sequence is TGTGCCAGCAGTTTTCGGGCGGCGCCCCACGAGCAGTACTTC. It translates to CASSFRAAPHEQYF.